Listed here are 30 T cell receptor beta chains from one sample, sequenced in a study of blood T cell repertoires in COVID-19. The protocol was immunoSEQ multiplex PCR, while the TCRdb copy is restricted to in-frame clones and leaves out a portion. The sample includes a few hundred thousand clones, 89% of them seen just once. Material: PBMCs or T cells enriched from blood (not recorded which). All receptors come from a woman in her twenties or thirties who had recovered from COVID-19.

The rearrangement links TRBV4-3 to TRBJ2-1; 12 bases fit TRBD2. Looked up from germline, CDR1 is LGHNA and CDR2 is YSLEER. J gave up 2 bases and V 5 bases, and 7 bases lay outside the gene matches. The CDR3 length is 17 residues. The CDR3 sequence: CASSERLAGEAYNEQFF. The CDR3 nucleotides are TGCGCCAGCAGCGAGAGACTAGCGGGAGAAGCCTACAATGAGCAGTTCTTC.

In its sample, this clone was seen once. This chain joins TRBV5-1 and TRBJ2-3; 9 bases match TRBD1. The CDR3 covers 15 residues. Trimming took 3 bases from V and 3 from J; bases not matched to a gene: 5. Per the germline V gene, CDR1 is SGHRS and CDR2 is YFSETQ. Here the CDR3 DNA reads TGCGCCAGCAGCTCCCGGGACAGGGTTACAGATACGCAGTATTTT. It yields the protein CASSSRDRVTDTQYF.

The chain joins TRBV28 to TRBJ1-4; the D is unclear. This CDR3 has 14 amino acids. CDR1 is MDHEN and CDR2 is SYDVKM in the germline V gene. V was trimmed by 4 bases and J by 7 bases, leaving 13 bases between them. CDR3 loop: CASSSGDISEKLFF. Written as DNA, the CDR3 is TGTGCCAGCAGTTCGGGAGACATTAGTGAAAAACTGTTTTTT.

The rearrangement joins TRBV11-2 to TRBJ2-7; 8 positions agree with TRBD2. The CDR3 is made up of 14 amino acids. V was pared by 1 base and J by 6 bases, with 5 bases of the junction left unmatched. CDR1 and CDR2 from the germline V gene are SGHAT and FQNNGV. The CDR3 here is CASSLAGGPGEQYF. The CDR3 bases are TGTGCCAGCAGCTTAGCGGGAGGGCCGGGCGAGCAGTACTTC.

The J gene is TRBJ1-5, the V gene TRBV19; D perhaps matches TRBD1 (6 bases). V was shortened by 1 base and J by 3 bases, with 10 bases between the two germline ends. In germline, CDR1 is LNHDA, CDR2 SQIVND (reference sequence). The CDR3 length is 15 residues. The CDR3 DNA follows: TGTGCCAGTAGTATAGCGGGGACATCCAATCAGCCCCAGCATTTT. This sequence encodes CASSIAGTSNQPQHF.

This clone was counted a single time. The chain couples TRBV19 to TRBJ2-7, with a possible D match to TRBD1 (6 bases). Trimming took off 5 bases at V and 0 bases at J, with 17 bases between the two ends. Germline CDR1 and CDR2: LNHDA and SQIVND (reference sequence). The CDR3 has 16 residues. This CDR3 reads CASSLGHSEVSYEQYF. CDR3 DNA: TGTGCCAGTAGTCTGGGACACTCAGAAGTCTCCTACGAGCAGTACTTC.

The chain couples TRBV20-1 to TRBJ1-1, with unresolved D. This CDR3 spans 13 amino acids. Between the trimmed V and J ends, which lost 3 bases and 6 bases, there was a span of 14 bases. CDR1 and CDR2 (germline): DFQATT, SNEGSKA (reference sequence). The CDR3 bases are TGCAGTGCTAGTGCTGGGCCCGGGGCTGAAGCTTTCTTT. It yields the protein CSASAGPGAEAFF.

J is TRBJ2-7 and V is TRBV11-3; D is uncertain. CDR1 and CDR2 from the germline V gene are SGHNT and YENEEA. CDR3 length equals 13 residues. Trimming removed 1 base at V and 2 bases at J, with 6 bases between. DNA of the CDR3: TGTGCCAGCAGCTTAGGCGAGACCTACGAGCAGTACTTC. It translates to CASSLGETYEQYF.

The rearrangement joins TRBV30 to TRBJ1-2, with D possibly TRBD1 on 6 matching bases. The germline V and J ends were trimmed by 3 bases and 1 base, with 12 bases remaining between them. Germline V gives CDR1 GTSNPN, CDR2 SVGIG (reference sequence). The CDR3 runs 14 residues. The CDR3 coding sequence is TGTGCCTGGAGACAAAAACAGGGTAACTATGGCTACACCTTC. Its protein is CAWRQKQGNYGYTF.

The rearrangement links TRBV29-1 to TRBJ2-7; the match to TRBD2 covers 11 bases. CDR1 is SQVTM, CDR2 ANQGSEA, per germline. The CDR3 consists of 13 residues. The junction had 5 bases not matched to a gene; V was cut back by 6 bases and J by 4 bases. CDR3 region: CSVRLAGLYEQYF. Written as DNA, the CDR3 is TGCAGCGTGCGACTAGCGGGGTTGTACGAGCAGTACTTC.

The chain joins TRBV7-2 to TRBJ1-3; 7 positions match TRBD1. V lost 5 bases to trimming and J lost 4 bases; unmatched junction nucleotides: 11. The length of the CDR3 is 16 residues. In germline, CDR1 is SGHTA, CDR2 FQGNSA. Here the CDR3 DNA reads TGTGCCAGCAGCCCCACCTACAGGGGCTCCGGAAACACCATATATTTT. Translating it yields CASSPTYRGSGNTIYF.

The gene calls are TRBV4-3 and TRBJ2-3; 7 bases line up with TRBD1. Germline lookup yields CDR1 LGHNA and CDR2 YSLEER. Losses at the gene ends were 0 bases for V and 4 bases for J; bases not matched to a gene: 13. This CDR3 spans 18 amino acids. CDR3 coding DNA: TGCGCCAGCAGCCAAGATGTAGGGGACAGATCCCCTCCAGATACGCAGTATTTT. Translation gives CASSQDVGDRSPPDTQYF.

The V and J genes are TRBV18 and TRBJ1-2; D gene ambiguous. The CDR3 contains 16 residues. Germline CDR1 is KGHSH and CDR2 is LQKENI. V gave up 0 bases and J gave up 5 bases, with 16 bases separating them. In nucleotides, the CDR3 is TGTGCCAGCTCACCACCAATGCCCAGACAAGTTTATGGCTACACCTTC. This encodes CASSPPMPRQVYGYTF.

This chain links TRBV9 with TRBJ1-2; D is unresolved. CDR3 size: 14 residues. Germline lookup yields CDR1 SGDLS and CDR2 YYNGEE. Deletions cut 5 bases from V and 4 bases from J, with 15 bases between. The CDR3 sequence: CASRAREEGYGYTF. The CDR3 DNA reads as TGTGCCAGCAGAGCCCGGGAGGAGGGCTATGGCTACACCTTC.

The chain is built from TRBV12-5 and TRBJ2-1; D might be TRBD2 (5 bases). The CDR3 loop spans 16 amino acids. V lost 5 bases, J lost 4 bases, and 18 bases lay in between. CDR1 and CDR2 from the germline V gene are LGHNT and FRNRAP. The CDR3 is CASGPSPRVRYNEQFF. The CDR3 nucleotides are TGTGCTAGTGGTCCCTCCCCGCGGGTACGATACAATGAGCAGTTCTTC.

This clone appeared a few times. In DNA, the CDR3 is TGCAGTGCTAGTTGGCTAGCGAACCAAGAGACCCAGTACTTC. This translates into CSASWLANQETQYF. The chain links TRBV20-1 to TRBJ2-5, with a possible D match to TRBD2 (6 bases). With 3 bases removed from V and 0 bases from J, the gap between germline ends came to 11 bases. CDR3 length: 14 residues. CDR1 and CDR2 (germline): DFQATT, SNEGSKA (reference sequence).

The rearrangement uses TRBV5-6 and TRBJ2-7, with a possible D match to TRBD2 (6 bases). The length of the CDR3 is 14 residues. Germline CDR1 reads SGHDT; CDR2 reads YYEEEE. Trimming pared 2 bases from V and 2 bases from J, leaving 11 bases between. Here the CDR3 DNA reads TGTGCCAGCAGCTTATTGGGCGGGACCTACGAGCAGTACTTC. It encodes CASSLLGGTYEQYF.

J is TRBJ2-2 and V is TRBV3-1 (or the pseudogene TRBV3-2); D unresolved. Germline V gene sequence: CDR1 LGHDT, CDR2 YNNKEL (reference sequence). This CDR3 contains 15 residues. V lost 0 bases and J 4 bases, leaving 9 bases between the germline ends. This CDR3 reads CASSQEPASTGELFF. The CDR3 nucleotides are TGTGCCAGCAGCCAAGAGCCAGCGTCCACCGGGGAGCTGTTTTTT.

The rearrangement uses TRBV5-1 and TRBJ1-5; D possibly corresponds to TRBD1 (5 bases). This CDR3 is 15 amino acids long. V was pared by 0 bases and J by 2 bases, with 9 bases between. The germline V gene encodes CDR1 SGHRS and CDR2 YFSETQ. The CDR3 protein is CASSLDWGGNQPQHF. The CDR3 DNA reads TGCGCCAGCAGCTTGGATTGGGGCGGCAATCAGCCCCAGCATTTT.

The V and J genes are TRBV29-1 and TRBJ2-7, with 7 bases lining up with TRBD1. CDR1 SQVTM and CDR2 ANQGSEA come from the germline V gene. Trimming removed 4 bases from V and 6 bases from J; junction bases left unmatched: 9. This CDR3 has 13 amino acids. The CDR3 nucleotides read TGCAGCGTTGGGGTACAGGGGTTCGGCGAGCAGTACTTC. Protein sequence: CSVGVQGFGEQYF.

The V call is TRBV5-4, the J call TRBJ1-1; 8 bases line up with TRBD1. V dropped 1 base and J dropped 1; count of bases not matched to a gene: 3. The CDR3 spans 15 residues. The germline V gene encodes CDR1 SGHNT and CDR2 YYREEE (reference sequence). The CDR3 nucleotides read TGTGCCAGCAGCTTGCAGGGGGCATGGAACACTGAAGCTTTCTTT. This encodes CASSLQGAWNTEAFF.

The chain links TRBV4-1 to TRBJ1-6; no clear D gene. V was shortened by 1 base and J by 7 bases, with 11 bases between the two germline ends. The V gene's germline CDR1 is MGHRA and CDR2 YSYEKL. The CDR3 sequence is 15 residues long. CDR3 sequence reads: CASSQVQLGNSPLHF. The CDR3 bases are TGCGCCAGCAGCCAAGTACAGCTTGGGAATTCACCCCTCCACTTT.

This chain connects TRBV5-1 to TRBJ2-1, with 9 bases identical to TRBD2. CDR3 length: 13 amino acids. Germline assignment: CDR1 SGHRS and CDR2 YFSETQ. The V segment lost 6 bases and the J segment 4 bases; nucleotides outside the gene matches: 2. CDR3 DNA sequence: TGCGCCAGCACACTAGCGGGTTACAATGAGCAGTTCTTC. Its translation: CASTLAGYNEQFF.

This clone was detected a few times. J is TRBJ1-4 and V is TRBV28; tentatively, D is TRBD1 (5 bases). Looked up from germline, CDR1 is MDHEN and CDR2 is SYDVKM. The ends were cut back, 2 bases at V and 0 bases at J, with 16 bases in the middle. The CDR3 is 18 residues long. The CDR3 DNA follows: TGTGCCAGCAGTTTACTAACAGGCCCTAGAACAACTAATGAAAAACTGTTTTTT. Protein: CASSLLTGPRTTNEKLFF.

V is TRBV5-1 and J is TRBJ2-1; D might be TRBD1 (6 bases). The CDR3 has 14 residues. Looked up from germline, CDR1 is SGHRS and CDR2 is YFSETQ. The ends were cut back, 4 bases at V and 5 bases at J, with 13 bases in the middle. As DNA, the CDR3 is TGCGCCAGCAGCCTGGGGGCGATGGACAATGAGCAGTTCTTC. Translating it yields CASSLGAMDNEQFF.

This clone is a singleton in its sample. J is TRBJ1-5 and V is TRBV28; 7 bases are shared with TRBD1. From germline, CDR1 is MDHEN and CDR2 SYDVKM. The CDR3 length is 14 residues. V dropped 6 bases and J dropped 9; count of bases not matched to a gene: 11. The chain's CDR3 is CASRKQGSGGPQHF. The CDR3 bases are TGTGCCAGCAGAAAACAGGGGAGTGGGGGGCCCCAGCATTTT.

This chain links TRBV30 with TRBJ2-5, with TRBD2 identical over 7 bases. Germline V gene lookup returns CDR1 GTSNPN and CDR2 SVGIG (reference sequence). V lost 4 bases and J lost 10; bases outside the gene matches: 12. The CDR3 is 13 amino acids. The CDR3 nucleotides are TGTGCCTGGAAACTGTGGGAGGGCCTTGACCAGTACTTC. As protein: CAWKLWEGLDQYF. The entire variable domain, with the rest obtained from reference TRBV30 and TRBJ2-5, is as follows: SQTIHQWPATLVQPVGSPLSLECTVEGTSNPNLYWYRQAAGRGLQLLFYSVGIGQISSEVPQNLSASRPQDRQFILSSKKLLLSDSGFYLCAWKLWEGLDQYFGPGTRLLVL.

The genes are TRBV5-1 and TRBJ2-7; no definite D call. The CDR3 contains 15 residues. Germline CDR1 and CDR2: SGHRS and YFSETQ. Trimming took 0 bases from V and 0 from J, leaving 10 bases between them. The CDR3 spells CASSLVLTGSYEQYF. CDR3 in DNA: TGCGCCAGCAGCTTGGTACTAACGGGCTCCTACGAGCAGTACTTC.

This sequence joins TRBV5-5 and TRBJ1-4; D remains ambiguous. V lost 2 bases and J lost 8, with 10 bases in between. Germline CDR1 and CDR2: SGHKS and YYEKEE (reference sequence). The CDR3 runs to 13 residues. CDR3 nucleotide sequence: TGTGCCAGCAGCTTTCAGGCCCTGGAAAAACTGTTTTTT. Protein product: CASSFQALEKLFF.

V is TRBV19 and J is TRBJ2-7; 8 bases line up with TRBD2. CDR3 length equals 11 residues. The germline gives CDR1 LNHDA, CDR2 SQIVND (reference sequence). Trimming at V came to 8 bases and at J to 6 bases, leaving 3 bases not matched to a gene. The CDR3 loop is CASGTSFEQYF. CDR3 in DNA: TGTGCCAGTGGGACTAGTTTCGAGCAGTACTTC. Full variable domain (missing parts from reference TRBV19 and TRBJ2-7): DGGITQSPKYLFRKEGQNVTLSCEQNLNHDAMYWYRQDPGQGLRLIYYSQIVNDFQKGDIAEGYSVSREKKESFPLTVTSAQKNPTAFYLCASGTSFEQYFGPGTRLTVT.